This T cell receptor beta chain emerged from a study of blood T cells in healthy people across ages. The study's findings and limits: Greater diversity and more naive CD4+ cells were seen in long-lived donors than in aged donors. Age brought a roughly linear fall in TCR beta diversity measured per million T cells.

With respect to this clonotype: The antigen is unknown.

Trimming cost V 5 bases and J 2 bases; bases outside gene matches: 7. The V gene's germline CDR1 is SGHDT and CDR2 YYEEEE. This CDR3 region has 15 residues. The second PCR ran roughly 6 to 12 cycles with a sample-barcoded 5' primer and J-beta primers. Per sample, CDR3-containing paired-end reads numbered at least 2.5 million. Via MiXCR, TCRdb re-called the 5' RACE reads, giving one row per CDR3 protein. Of 1,100,000 or so distinct CDR3 sequences in the sample, less than 50% are singletons; the top ten hold 15% to 20%. At least 7 million PBMCs were isolated per sample. This receptor was taken from an older woman in good health. The rearrangement joins TRBV5-6 to TRBJ2-3; TRBD2 aligns across 8 bases. Sequencing was carried out using blood. The CDR3 DNA sequence: TGTGCCAGCAGGGTCCGGGGGGGGGACACAGATACGCAGTATTTT. Translating it yields CASRVRGGDTDTQYF.